This T cell receptor (beta chain) stems from a study of blood T cell repertoires in COVID-19. Study-wide context: PBMCs, B-cell-depleted T cells, or T cells provided the cDNA or gDNA that made up the material.

Study processing details: Amplified reference gene primers provided the basis for estimating nucleated cell counts. Generated by immunoSEQ multiplex PCR, the TCRdb table keeps only in-frame clones and is missing some. The V and J calls and clone size come from that table; D and trimming were worked out from the DNA. The data show some 170,000 clones, roughly 84% seen once. Per the germline V gene, CDR1 is SGHNT and CDR2 is YENEEA. The CDR3 has 14 amino acids. V was clipped by 1 base and J by 5 bases; unmatched bases: 2. This clonotype was obtained from an elderly woman with active or convalescent COVID-19. This rearrangement joins TRBV11-3 to TRBJ2-3; 8 bases map to TRBD1. The sequenced material came from peripheral blood. CDR3 amino acids: CASSLGRGQDTQYF. The CDR3 bases are TGTGCCAGCAGCTTAGGCAGGGGGCAAGATACGCAGTATTTT.